The T cell receptor beta chain under discussion was sequenced for a study of Graves' ophthalmopathy and Graves' hyperthyroidism. Study background: Ahead of any treatment, peripheral blood was obtained at the initial diagnosis.

RNA served as the template for amplifying TCR beta CDR3 regions. An opening RT-PCR round employed HTBI primers and preceded a second-round multiplex PCR. TCRdb fed the multiplex PCR reads into MiXCR, producing one record per CDR3 protein. The data hold approximately 640,000 distinct CDR3 sequences, with over 40% observed a single time. Ten or more counts support this clonotype. The CDR3 sequence is 13 residues long. Trimming took off 5 bases at V and 5 bases at J, with 13 bases between the two ends. The germline V gene has CDR1 MNHNY and CDR2 SVGAGI (reference sequence). The source material was peripheral blood. This chain joins TRBV6-6 and TRBJ2-7; perhaps TRBD2 as D (6 bases). This clonotype originated in an adult man with Graves' ophthalmopathy. The DNA for the CDR3 is TGTGCCAGCAGTGCGCTAGCGCCTGACGAGCAGTACTTC. Translation: CASSALAPDEQYF.